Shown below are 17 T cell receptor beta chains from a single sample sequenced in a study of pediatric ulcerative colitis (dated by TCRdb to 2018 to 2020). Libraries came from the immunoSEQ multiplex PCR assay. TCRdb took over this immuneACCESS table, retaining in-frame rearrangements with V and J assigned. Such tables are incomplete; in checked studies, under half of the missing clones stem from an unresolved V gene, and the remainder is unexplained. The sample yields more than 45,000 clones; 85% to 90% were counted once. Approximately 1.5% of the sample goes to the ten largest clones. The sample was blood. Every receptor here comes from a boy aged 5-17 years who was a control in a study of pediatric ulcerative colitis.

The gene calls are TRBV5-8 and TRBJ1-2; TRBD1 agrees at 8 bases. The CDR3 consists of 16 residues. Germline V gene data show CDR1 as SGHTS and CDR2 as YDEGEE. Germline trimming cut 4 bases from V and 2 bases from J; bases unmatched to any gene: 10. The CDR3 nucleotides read TGTGCCAGCAGCCCACCGACAGGGGATACCAACTATGGCTACACCTTC. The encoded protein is CASSPPTGDTNYGYTF.

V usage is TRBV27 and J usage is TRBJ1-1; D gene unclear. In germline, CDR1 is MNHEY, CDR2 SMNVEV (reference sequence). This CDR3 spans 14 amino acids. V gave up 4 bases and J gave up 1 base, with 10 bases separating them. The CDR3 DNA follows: TGTGCCAGCAGTTCCTTAGGACGGAACACTGAAGCTTTCTTT. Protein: CASSSLGRNTEAFF.

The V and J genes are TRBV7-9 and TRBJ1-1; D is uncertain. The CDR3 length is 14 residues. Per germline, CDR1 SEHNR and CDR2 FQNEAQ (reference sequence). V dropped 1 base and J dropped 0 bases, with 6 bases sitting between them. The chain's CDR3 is CASSLVGLNTEAFF. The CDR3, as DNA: TGTGCCAGCAGCTTAGTAGGGCTGAACACTGAAGCTTTCTTT.

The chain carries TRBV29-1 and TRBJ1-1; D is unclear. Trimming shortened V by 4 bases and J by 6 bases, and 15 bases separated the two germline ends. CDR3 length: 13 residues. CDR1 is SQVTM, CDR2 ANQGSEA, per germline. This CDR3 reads CSVVSRPKSEAFF. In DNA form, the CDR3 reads TGCAGCGTTGTGTCCAGGCCTAAATCTGAAGCTTTCTTT.

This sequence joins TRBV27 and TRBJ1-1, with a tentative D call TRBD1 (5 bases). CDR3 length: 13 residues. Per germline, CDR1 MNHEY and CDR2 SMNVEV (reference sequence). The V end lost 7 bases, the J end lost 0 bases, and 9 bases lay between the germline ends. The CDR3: CASKGTVNTEAFF. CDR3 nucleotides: TGTGCCAGCAAAGGGACCGTGAACACTGAAGCTTTCTTT.

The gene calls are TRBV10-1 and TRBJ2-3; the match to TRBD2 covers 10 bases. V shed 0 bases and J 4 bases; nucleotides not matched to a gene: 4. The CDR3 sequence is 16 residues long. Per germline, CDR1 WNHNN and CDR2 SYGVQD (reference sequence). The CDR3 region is CASSESERGGSDTQYF. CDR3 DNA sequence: TGCGCCAGCAGTGAGTCCGAGCGGGGGGGCTCAGATACGCAGTATTTT.

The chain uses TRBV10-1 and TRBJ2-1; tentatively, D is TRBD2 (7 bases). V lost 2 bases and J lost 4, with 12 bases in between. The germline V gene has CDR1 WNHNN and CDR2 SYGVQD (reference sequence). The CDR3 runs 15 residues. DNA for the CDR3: TGCGCCAGCAGTGAGCGGGGGGCCGGGTACAATGAGCAGTTCTTC. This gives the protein CASSERGAGYNEQFF.

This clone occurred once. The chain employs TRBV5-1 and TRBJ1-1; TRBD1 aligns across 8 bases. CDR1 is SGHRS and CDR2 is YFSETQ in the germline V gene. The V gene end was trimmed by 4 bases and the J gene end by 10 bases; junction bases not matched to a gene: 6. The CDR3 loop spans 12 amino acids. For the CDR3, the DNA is TGCGCCAGCAGCCCGGACAGGGAGGCAGCTTTCTTT. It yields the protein CASSPDREAAFF.

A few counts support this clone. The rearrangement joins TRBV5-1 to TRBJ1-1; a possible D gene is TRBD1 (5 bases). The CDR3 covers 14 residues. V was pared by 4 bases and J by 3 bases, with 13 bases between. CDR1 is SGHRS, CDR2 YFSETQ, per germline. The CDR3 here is CASSRQGLDTEAFF. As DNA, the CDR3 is TGCGCCAGCAGCAGGCAGGGACTGGACACTGAAGCTTTCTTT.

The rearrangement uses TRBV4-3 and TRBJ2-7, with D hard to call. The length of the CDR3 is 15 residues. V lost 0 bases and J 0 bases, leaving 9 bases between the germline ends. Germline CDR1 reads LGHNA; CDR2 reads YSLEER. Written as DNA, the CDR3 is TGCGCCAGCAGCCAAGACTATACCTCCTCCTACGAGCAGTACTTC. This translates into CASSQDYTSSYEQYF.

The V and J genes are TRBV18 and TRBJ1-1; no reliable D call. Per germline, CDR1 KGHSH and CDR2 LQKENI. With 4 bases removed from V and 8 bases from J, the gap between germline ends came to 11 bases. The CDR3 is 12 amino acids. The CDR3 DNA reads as TGTGCCAGCTCACAAACGATCCGCGAAGCTTTCTTT. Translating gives CASSQTIREAFF.

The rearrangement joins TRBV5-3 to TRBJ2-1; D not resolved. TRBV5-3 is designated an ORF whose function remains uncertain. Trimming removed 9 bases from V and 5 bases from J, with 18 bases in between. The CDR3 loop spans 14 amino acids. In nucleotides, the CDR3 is TGTGCCATCCCGACTGCTCTTTTGGACAATGAGCAGTTCTTC. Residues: CAIPTALLDNEQFF.

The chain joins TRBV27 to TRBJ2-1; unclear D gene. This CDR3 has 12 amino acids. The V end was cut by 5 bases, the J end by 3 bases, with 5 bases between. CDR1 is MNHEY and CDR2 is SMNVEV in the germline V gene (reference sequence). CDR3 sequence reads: CASSGDYNEQFF. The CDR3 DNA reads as TGTGCCAGCAGTGGGGACTACAATGAGCAGTTCTTC.

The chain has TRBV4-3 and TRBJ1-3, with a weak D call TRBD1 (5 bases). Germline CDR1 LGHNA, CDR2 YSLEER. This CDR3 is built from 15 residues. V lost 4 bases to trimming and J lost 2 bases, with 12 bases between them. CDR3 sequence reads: CASSPWEGAGNTIYF. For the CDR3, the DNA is TGCGCCAGCAGCCCCTGGGAAGGGGCTGGAAACACCATATATTTT.

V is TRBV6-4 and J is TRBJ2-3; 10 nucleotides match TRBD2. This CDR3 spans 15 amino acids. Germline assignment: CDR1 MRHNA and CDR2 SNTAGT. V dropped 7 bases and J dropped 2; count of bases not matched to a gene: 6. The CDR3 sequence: CASKESGGATDTQYF. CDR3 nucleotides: TGTGCCAGCAAAGAGAGCGGGGGGGCCACAGATACGCAGTATTTT.

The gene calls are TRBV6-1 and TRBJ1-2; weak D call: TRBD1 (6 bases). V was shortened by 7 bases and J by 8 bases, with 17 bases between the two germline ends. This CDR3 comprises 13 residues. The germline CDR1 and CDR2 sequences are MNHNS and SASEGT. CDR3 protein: CASTLRGILGYTF. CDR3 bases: TGTGCCAGCACCCTCAGGGGAATCTTGGGCTACACCTTC.

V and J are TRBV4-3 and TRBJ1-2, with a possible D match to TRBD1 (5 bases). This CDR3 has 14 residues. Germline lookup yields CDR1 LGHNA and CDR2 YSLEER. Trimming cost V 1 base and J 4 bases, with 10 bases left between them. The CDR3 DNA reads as TGCGCCAGCAGCCAAGTGCGGGGGACCTATGGCTACACCTTC. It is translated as CASSQVRGTYGYTF.